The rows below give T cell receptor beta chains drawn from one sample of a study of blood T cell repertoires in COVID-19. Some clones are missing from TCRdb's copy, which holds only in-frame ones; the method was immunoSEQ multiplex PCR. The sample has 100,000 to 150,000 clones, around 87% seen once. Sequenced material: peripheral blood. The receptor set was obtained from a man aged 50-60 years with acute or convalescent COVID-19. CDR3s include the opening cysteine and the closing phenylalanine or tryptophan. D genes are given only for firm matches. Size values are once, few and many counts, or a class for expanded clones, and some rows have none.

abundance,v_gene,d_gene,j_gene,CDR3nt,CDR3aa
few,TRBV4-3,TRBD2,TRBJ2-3,TGCGCCAGCAGCCAAGAAACGGGACTAGCGCTCACAGATACGCAGTATTTT,CASSQETGLALTDTQYF
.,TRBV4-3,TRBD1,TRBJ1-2,TGCGCCAGCAGCCAAGAGGGAAGGGGGCTCGACTATGGCTACACCTTC,CASSQEGRGLDYGYTF
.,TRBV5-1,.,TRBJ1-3,TGCGCCAGCAGCGGAGGGAGCTCTGGAAACACCATATATTTT,CASSGGSSGNTIYF
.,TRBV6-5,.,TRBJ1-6,TGTGCCAGCAGTTCCCAGGGGATAGGGAATAATTCACCCCTCCACTTT,CASSSQGIGNNSPLHF
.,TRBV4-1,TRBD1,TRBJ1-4,TGCGCCAGCAGCCAACCGGGACAGTTTAATGAAAAACTGTTTTTT,CASSQPGQFNEKLFF
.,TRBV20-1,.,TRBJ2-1,TGCAGTGCTATTATCAATGAGCAGTTCTTC,CSAIINEQFF
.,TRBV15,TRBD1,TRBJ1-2,TGTGCCACCAGCAGAGGCGGACAGGGGGGGACTAACTATGGCTACACCTTC,CATSRGGQGGTNYGYTF
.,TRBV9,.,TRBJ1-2,TGTGCCAGCAGCGTAGGAGAGAGCGCGGGCTATGGCTACACCTTC,CASSVGESAGYGYTF
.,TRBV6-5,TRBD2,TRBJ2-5,TGTGCCAGCAGTTACCAGGGACTAGCGGACCAAGAGACCCAGTACTTC,CASSYQGLADQETQYF
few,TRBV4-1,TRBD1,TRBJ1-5,TGCGCCAGCAGCCAGACTCCGGGACAGGCAAAGTCCCAGCATTTT,CASSQTPGQAKSQHF
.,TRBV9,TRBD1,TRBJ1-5,TGTGCCAGCAGCCGAAACAGGGGGTACGAGCCCCAGCATTTT,CASSRNRGYEPQHF